This TCR beta chain was documented in a study of lymphopenia after photon versus proton radiotherapy. Points from the study as a whole: Authors raise, but do not show, better survival with proton therapy. Under photons, naive T cells and diversity fell while effector/memory populations rose.

The V end was cut by 3 bases, the J end by 8 bases, with 17 bases between. This CDR3 region has 15 residues. Germline-derived CDR1 and CDR2 are MNHEY and SMNVEV (reference sequence). A word on this clone: The antigen remains undetermined.

Produced via immunoSEQ multiplex PCR; TCRdb's table is partial and in-frame only. The sample lists approximately 71,000 clones, approximately 91% occurring once. V is TRBV27 and J is TRBJ2-1; D is perhaps TRBD2 (5 bases). Sequences were derived from peripheral blood, sampled from a patient treated with photon-based radiotherapy. The clonotype originates from a woman in her seventies with pancreatic cancer. CDR3 DNA sequence: TGTGCCAGCAGTTTTCTTTCGGGTGGAGGCGATGAGCAGTTCTTC. Its protein product is CASSFLSGGGDEQFF.